The present TCR beta chain was sequenced within a study of CD8 T cells in ankylosing spondylitis. General study points: The disease-linked clones had a CD8+ phenotype and low blood frequencies. Reportedly, disease-linked clones are significantly enriched in ankylosing spondylitis patients' matched synovial fluid. What appeared characteristic of ankylosing spondylitis blood was a TCR beta motif of under 10 highly homologous variants.

This clonotype was detected many times. Its specificity is not known. Library preparation for TCR beta used quantitative 5'-RACE with molecular barcodes. MiXCR, run by TCRdb on the 5' RACE reads, gives a single entry per CDR3 protein. This table holds 200,000 or so distinct CDR3 sequences, under 15% found once. With 7 bases clipped from V and 5 bases from J, the junction kept 12 bases outside the gene matches. In germline, CDR1 is ENHRY, CDR2 SYGVKD. The CDR3 is made up of 16 amino acids. V is TRBV10-3 and J is TRBJ2-1, with 9 positions matching TRBD2. The sequenced sample consisted of blood, either unsorted or a sorted T cell fraction (not recorded which). This TCR derives from a female donor with ankylosing spondylitis or in good health (not recorded which). The CDR3 DNA sequence: TGTGCCATCAATTTTAGCGGGAGCCGGTCCAACAATGAGCAGTTCTTC. Its translation: CAINFSGSRSNNEQFF.